One sample yielded the 32 T cell receptor beta chains listed below, sequenced in a study of blood T cell repertoires in COVID-19. TCRdb keeps only in-frame clones here, not all; method: immunoSEQ multiplex PCR. The data contain 250,000 to 350,000 clones, almost 90% of them singletons. Sequenced input: peripheral blood. The receptor set was obtained from a woman in her twenties or thirties with COVID-19, enrolled during active disease.

The chain carries TRBV30 and TRBJ2-7; 9 nucleotides line up with TRBD2. CDR1 and CDR2 (germline): GTSNPN, SVGIG (reference sequence). The V segment lost 3 bases and the J segment 2 bases; nucleotides outside the gene matches: 2. The length of the CDR3 is 13 residues. CDR3 in DNA: TGTGCCTGGAGGCCTAGCGGGGCCTACGAGCAGTACTTC. The encoded protein is CAWRPSGAYEQYF.

V gene TRBV15 combines with J gene TRBJ2-3; perhaps TRBD2 as D (5 bases). The V end lost 2 bases, the J end lost 1 base, and 10 bases lay between the germline ends. The CDR3 consists of 15 residues. The V gene's germline CDR1 is LNHNV and CDR2 YYDKDF (reference sequence). The CDR3 DNA is TGTGCCACCAGCAGATTTCCGGAGGGCACAGATACGCAGTATTTT. Translating it yields CATSRFPEGTDTQYF. Combining the CDR3 with reference TRBV15 and TRBJ2-3 gives the whole variable domain DAMVIQNPRYQVTQFGKPVTLSCSQTLNHNVMYWYQQKSSQAPKLLFHYYDKDFNNEADTPDNFQSRRPNTSFCFLDIRSPGLGDTAMYLCATSRFPEGTDTQYFGPGTRLTVL.

The V call is TRBV19, the J call TRBJ1-1; D unresolved. The CDR3 loop spans 11 amino acids. Trimming stripped 4 bases from V and 3 bases from J, with 3 bases between. The V gene's germline CDR1 is LNHDA and CDR2 SQIVND (reference sequence). The CDR3: CASSRHTEAFF. As DNA, the CDR3 is TGTGCCAGTAGTAGGCACACTGAAGCTTTCTTT.

This rearrangement joins TRBV11-2 to TRBJ2-3; 7 bases agree with TRBD2. Germline values: CDR1 SGHAT, CDR2 FQNNGV. The CDR3 sequence is 16 residues long. V lost 3 bases, J lost 0 bases, and 6 bases stayed unmatched. The CDR3 spells CASSFRGRLSTDTQYF. The CDR3, as DNA: TGTGCCAGCAGCTTCCGCGGGAGACTCAGCACAGATACGCAGTATTTT.

The chain combines TRBV5-1 with TRBJ2-5, with TRBD2 matching 12 bases. Unmatched junction bases numbered 5, after V lost 1 base and J lost 4 bases. CDR1 is SGHRS, CDR2 YFSETQ, per germline. This CDR3 contains 16 residues. In DNA, the CDR3 is TGCGCCAGCAGCTTGTGGACTAGCGGGACGCGAGAGACCCAGTACTTC. Translated, it gives CASSLWTSGTRETQYF.

This clone has more than one count but fewer than ten. This chain joins TRBV27 and TRBJ1-6; TRBD1 is a possible D gene (6 bases). The CDR3 totals 18 residues. The germline gives CDR1 MNHEY, CDR2 SMNVEV (reference sequence). V shed 1 base and J shed 5 bases, with 18 bases lying between them. CDR3 in DNA: TGTGCCAGCAGTTTATTTTCCAGGGTGGGGGGGCATAATTCACCCCTCCACTTT. Its protein is CASSLFSRVGGHNSPLHF.

This clone was picked up a small number of times. The chain couples TRBV19 to TRBJ1-5; 7 nucleotides agree with TRBD1. Germline V lookup: CDR1 LNHDA, CDR2 SQIVND (reference sequence). There are 15 residues in the CDR3. Trimming at V came to 10 bases and at J to 4 bases, leaving 13 bases not matched to a gene. CDR3 protein: CATKARDRPNQPQHF. The CDR3 coding sequence is TGTGCCACCAAGGCGAGGGACAGACCGAATCAGCCCCAGCATTTT.

The chain is built from TRBV2 and TRBJ1-5; D unresolved. The CDR3 consists of 15 residues. Looked up from germline, CDR1 is SNHLY and CDR2 is FYNNEI. The V end lost 2 bases, the J end lost 7 bases, and 15 bases lay between the germline ends. CDR3 protein: CASSETEGRLQPQHF. For the CDR3, the DNA is TGTGCCAGCAGTGAAACGGAGGGCAGATTACAGCCCCAGCATTTT.

The rearrangement joins TRBV9 to TRBJ1-1; tentatively, D is TRBD1 (5 bases). V lost 3 bases, J lost 0 bases, and 9 bases lay in between. The CDR3 consists of 14 residues. CDR1 is SGDLS and CDR2 is YYNGEE in the germline V gene. DNA for the CDR3: TGTGCCAGCAGCGGGGCAGGGTTGAACACTGAAGCTTTCTTT. Amino acids: CASSGAGLNTEAFF.

The chain recombines TRBV6-5 with TRBJ1-2; a possible D gene is TRBD1 (5 bases). The CDR3 has 10 residues. The V gene's germline CDR1 is MNHEY and CDR2 SVGAGI. The ends were cut back, 6 bases at V and 10 bases at J, with 9 bases in the middle. The CDR3 loop reads CASSREPYTF. The CDR3 DNA reads TGTGCCAGCAGCAGGGAACCCTACACCTTC.

The CDR3 loop reads CASSIEGGDEKLFF. CDR3 nucleotide sequence: TGTGCCAGTAGTATCGAAGGGGGGGATGAAAAACTGTTTTTT. This chain uses TRBV19 with TRBJ1-4, with D possibly being TRBD1 (6 bases). V lost 3 bases and J lost 6, with 11 bases in between. Germline V gives CDR1 LNHDA, CDR2 SQIVND (reference sequence). This CDR3 spans 14 amino acids.

J is TRBJ2-1 and V is TRBV27; the match to TRBD1 covers 8 bases. Germline CDR1 MNHEY, CDR2 SMNVEV (reference sequence). CDR3 length: 14 residues. After removal of 3 bases from V and 4 bases from J, the junction contained 2 bases not matched to a gene. The CDR3 coding sequence is TGTGCCAGCAGTTTTGACAGGGGATACAATGAGCAGTTCTTC. Protein product: CASSFDRGYNEQFF.

The rearrangement joins TRBV29-1 to TRBJ2-1; 8 nucleotides match TRBD2. The V gene's germline CDR1 is SQVTM and CDR2 ANQGSEA. V shed 4 bases and J 8 bases; nucleotides not matched to a gene: 16. CDR3 length: 16 amino acids. The CDR3 coding sequence is TGCAGCGTTGCCTCGAACGGCGGGAGGAATAGGGATGAGCAGTTCTTC. Residues: CSVASNGGRNRDEQFF.

This chain links TRBV9 with TRBJ2-3, with a weak D call TRBD2 (6 bases). V was cut by 4 bases and J by 6 bases, with 18 bases left in between. The CDR3 sequence is 15 residues long. Germline V gives CDR1 SGDLS, CDR2 YYNGEE. The CDR3 is CASSLYGRNTDTQYF. In nucleotides, the CDR3 is TGTGCCAGCAGCCTTTACGGGAGAAATACGGATACGCAGTATTTT.

This clone was detected once. This sequence joins TRBV3-1 (or the pseudogene TRBV3-2) and TRBJ2-5, with a tentative D call TRBD2 (5 bases). CDR3 size: 14 residues. Trimming left V 1 base short and J 5 bases short, with 11 bases between. Per the germline V gene, CDR1 is LGHDT and CDR2 is YNNKEL (reference sequence). As DNA, the CDR3 is TGTGCCAGCAGCCAAGTCCGCCGCGGGGAGACCCAGTACTTC. This gives the protein CASSQVRRGETQYF.

The V call is TRBV7-9, the J call TRBJ1-6, with 10 bases aligning to TRBD1. Germline values: CDR1 SEHNR, CDR2 FQNEAQ (reference sequence). V was clipped by 4 bases and J by 16 bases; unmatched bases: 4. The CDR3 is 12 amino acids. CDR3 protein: CASSSTGGNLHF. The CDR3 DNA is TGTGCCAGCAGCTCGACAGGGGGCAATCTCCACTTT.

This rearrangement joins TRBV27 to TRBJ2-1; D not resolved. The germline gives CDR1 MNHEY, CDR2 SMNVEV (reference sequence). V was pared by 4 bases and J by 3 bases, with 10 bases between. The CDR3 covers 14 residues. The CDR3 nucleotides read TGTGCCAGCAGTTGGAACGGAGTCTACAATGAGCAGTTCTTC. Its translation is CASSWNGVYNEQFF.

J is TRBJ2-2 and V is TRBV27, with 7 bases identical to TRBD1. Germline V gene sequence: CDR1 MNHEY, CDR2 SMNVEV (reference sequence). The CDR3 has 16 amino acids. Trimming took 6 bases from V and 7 from J; bases not matched to a gene: 14. CDR3 DNA sequence: TGTGCCAGCAGGCCACCGTTCCGACAGGGCCACGGGGAGCTGTTTTTT. Its translation: CASRPPFRQGHGELFF.

V and J are TRBV4-3 and TRBJ2-7, with D possibly TRBD1 on 5 matching bases. Trimming cost V 4 bases and J 2 bases, with 9 bases left between them. The CDR3 is 13 residues long. Looked up from germline, CDR1 is LGHNA and CDR2 is YSLEER. CDR3 loop: CASSPGRAYEQYF. As DNA, the CDR3 is TGCGCCAGCAGCCCCGGCAGGGCCTACGAGCAGTACTTC.

This clone was detected once. The chain is built from TRBV4-2 and TRBJ2-3, with 11 bases lining up with TRBD2. Germline V gives CDR1 LGHNA, CDR2 YNFKEQ. This CDR3 is 13 amino acids long. Trimming took 4 bases from V and 6 from J; bases not matched to a gene: 0. CDR3 in amino acids: CASSRTSGDTQYF. The DNA for the CDR3 is TGTGCCAGCAGCCGGACTAGCGGGGATACGCAGTATTTT.

This sequence joins TRBV3-1 (or the pseudogene TRBV3-2) and TRBJ2-1; 7 positions agree with TRBD2. This CDR3 has 15 residues. The V gene end was trimmed by 0 bases and the J gene end by 4 bases; junction bases not matched to a gene: 3. Germline V lookup: CDR1 LGHDT, CDR2 YNNKEL (reference sequence). This chain's CDR3 is CASSQDGRPYNEQFF. The CDR3 nucleotides read TGTGCCAGCAGCCAAGACGGGAGGCCTTACAATGAGCAGTTCTTC.

The chain has TRBV27 and TRBJ1-5, with 9 nucleotides matching TRBD1. The length of the CDR3 is 19 residues. With V trimmed by 5 bases and J by 4 bases, 18 bases remained unmatched. Germline V gene sequence: CDR1 MNHEY, CDR2 SMNVEV (reference sequence). In DNA form, the CDR3 reads TGTGCCAGCAGTGCTGCTGGGACAGGGAGAGTGTATTTGAATCAGCCCCAGCATTTT. It is translated as CASSAAGTGRVYLNQPQHF.

The chain combines TRBV28 with TRBJ1-1; a weak D match, TRBD1 (6 bases). CDR1 and CDR2 (germline): MDHEN, SYDVKM. Deletions cut 7 bases from V and 4 bases from J, with 19 bases between. This CDR3 contains 15 residues. The CDR3 spells CASIKGGRDSTEAFF. CDR3 DNA: TGTGCCAGCATCAAGGGGGGGAGGGATTCCACTGAAGCTTTCTTT. The whole variable domain, filled in from reference TRBV28 and TRBJ1-1, reads DVKVTQSSRYLVKRTGEKVFLECVQDMDHENMFWYRQDPGLGLRLIYFSYDVKMKEKGDIPEGYSVSREKKERFSLILESASTNQTSMYLCASIKGGRDSTEAFFGQGTRLTVV.

This clone was seen a handful of times. This chain uses TRBV4-3 with TRBJ1-6; TRBD1 aligns across 10 bases. Per the germline V gene, CDR1 is LGHNA and CDR2 is YSLEER. There are 14 residues in the CDR3. With V trimmed by 1 base and J by 9 bases, 0 bases remained unmatched. The CDR3 sequence is CASSQGQGASPLHF. In DNA form, the CDR3 reads TGCGCCAGCAGCCAAGGACAGGGGGCTTCACCCCTCCACTTT.

This chain uses TRBV28 with TRBJ1-5; TRBD1 aligns across 9 bases. The CDR3 contains 15 residues. V lost 5 bases and J lost 7; bases outside the gene matches: 9. Germline CDR1 MDHEN, CDR2 SYDVKM. This chain's CDR3 is CASSPPGQGFQPQHF. In nucleotides, the CDR3 is TGTGCCAGCAGTCCCCCGGGACAGGGATTCCAGCCCCAGCATTTT.

The chain joins TRBV24-1 to TRBJ2-1; 9 bases match TRBD1. CDR1 and CDR2 (germline): KGHDR, SFDVKD. The CDR3 sequence is 15 residues long. V trimming: 3 bases; J trimming: 9 bases; junction bases outside the gene matches: 8. Here the CDR3 reads CATSDPRTGVGEQFF. CDR3 sequence (DNA): TGTGCCACCAGTGATCCTAGGACAGGGGTAGGTGAGCAGTTCTTC.

A few counts support this clone. The chain couples TRBV13 to TRBJ2-7; 10 bases line up with TRBD1. Looked up from germline, CDR1 is PRHDT and CDR2 is FYEKMQ (reference sequence). CDR3 size: 13 residues. V lost 6 bases, J lost 3 bases, and 2 bases stayed unmatched. CDR3 in amino acids: CASRGTGDYEQYF. DNA of the CDR3: TGTGCCAGCAGAGGGACAGGGGACTACGAGCAGTACTTC.

The chain uses TRBV19 and TRBJ2-7; 11 bases fit TRBD1. The V and J ends lost 5 bases and 3 bases, in that order; junction bases with no gene match: 3. The CDR3 is 14 residues long. Germline V lookup: CDR1 LNHDA, CDR2 SQIVND (reference sequence). The CDR3 DNA follows: TGTGCCAGTAGTTCCGGGACAGGGGGCTACGAGCAGTACTTC. Amino acids: CASSSGTGGYEQYF.

The rearrangement links TRBV28 to TRBJ2-7; 10 bases fit TRBD1. This CDR3 is 15 amino acids long. Germline assignment: CDR1 MDHEN and CDR2 SYDVKM. With 8 bases clipped from V and 5 bases from J, the junction kept 12 bases outside the gene matches. The CDR3: CASAFVGTGENEQYF. The CDR3 bases are TGTGCCAGCGCCTTCGTTGGGACAGGGGAAAACGAGCAGTACTTC.

Only a few counts were recorded for this clone. The chain links TRBV6-5 to TRBJ1-1; D is uncertain. The CDR3 spans 13 residues. Trimming pared 6 bases from V and 0 bases from J, leaving 8 bases between. From germline, CDR1 is MNHEY and CDR2 SVGAGI. The DNA for the CDR3 is TGTGCCAGCAGGGCATACATGAACACTGAAGCTTTCTTT. Translation: CASRAYMNTEAFF.

This chain uses TRBV7-2 with TRBJ2-7; 13 nucleotides match TRBD2. The CDR3 totals 16 residues. The germline V gene encodes CDR1 SGHTA and CDR2 FQGNSA. V was clipped by 5 bases and J by 9 bases; unmatched bases: 13. The CDR3 DNA reads TGTGCCAGCAGCCCCCCCGGGACTAGCGGGACAAAGGGGCAGTACTTC. Protein sequence: CASSPPGTSGTKGQYF.

The chain uses TRBV5-1 and TRBJ1-1, with D possibly matching TRBD1 (5 bases). The V and J ends lost 2 bases and 4 bases respectively, with 15 bases between them. The CDR3 spans 15 residues. The germline V gene encodes CDR1 SGHRS and CDR2 YFSETQ. The DNA for the CDR3 is TGCGCCAGCAGCTTTACCCCGGAGGGACCCACTGAAGCTTTCTTT. Translating gives CASSFTPEGPTEAFF.